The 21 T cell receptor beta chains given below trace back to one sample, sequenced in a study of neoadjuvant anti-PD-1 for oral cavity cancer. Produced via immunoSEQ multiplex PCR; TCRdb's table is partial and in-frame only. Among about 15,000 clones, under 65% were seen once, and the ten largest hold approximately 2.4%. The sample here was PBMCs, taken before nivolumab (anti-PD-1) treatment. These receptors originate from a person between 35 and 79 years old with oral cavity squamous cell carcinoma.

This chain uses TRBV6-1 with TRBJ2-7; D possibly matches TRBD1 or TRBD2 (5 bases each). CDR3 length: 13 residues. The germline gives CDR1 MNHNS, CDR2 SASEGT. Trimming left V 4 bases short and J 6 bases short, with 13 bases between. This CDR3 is CASSGSLGVEQYF. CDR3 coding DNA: TGTGCCAGCAGTGGATCCTTGGGGGTCGAGCAGTACTTC.

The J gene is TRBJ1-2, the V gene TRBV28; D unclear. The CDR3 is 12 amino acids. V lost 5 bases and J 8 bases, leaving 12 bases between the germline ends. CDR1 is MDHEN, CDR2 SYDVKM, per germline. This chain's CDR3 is CASSQLMSGYTF. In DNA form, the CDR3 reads TGTGCCAGCAGTCAATTAATGTCCGGCTACACCTTC.

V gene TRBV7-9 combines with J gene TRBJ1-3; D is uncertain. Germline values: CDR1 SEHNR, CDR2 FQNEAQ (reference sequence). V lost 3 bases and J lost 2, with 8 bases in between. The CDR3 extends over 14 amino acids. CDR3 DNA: TGTGCCAGCAGCTTGGCCGGGCCTGGAAACACCATATATTTT. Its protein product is CASSLAGPGNTIYF. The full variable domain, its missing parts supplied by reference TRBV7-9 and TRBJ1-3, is DTGVSQNPRHKITKRGQNVTFRCDPISEHNRLYWYRQTLGQGPEFLTYFQNEAQLEKSRLLSDRFSAERPKGSFSTLEIQRTEQGDSAMYLCASSLAGPGNTIYFGEGSWLTVV.

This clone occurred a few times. The CDR3 DNA reads as TGTGCCAGCAGCCAAGTTAGGAGCTCCTACGAGCAGTACTTC. Its translation: CASSQVRSSYEQYF. J is TRBJ2-7 and V is TRBV14; D gene uncertain. The V and J ends lost 1 base and 0 bases respectively, with 7 bases between them. The CDR3 length is 14 residues. CDR1 is SGHDN, CDR2 FVKESK, per germline.

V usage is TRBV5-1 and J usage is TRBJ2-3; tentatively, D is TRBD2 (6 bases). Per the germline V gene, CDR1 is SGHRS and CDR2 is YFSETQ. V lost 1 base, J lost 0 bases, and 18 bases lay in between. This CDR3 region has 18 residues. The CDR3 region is CASSLLGGIATSTDTQYF. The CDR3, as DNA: TGCGCCAGCAGCTTGTTGGGCGGGATCGCTACTAGCACAGATACGCAGTATTTT.

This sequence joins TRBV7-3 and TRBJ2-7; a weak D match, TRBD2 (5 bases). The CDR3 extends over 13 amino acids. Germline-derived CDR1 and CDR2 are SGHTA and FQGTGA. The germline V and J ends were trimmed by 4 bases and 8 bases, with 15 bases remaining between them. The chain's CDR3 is CASSSQLGSQQYF. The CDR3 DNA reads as TGTGCCAGCAGCTCCCAGCTGGGGAGTCAGCAGTACTTC.

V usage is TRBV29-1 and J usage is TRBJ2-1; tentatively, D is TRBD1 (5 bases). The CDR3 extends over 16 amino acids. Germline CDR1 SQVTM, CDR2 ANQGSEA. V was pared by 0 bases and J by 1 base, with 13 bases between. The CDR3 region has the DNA TGCAGCGTTGAAGACGGACAAGGTAGTTCCTACAATGAGCAGTTCTTC. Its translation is CSVEDGQGSSYNEQFF.

The CDR3: CASSEAAGGGTGELFF. The DNA for the CDR3 is TGTGCCAGCAGTGAAGCTGCAGGGGGAGGGACCGGGGAGCTGTTTTTT. V is TRBV6-1 and J is TRBJ2-2, with D possibly called TRBD1 or TRBD2 (7 bases each). Germline loops: CDR1 MNHNS, CDR2 SASEGT. The CDR3 has 16 amino acids. Trimming shortened V by 0 bases and J by 5 bases, and 13 bases separated the two germline ends.

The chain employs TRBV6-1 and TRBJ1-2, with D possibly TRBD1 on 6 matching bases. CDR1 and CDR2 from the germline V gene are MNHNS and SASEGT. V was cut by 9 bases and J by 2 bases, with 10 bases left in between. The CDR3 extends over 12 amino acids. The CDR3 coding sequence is TGTGCCAGTAGCAGGGGAAACTATGGCTACACCTTC. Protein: CASSRGNYGYTF.

The chain's CDR3 is CASSPGGGLAGPNEQFF. The DNA for the CDR3 is TGTGCCAGCAGCCCTGGTGGGGGGCTAGCGGGACCCAATGAGCAGTTCTTC. V and J are TRBV5-4 and TRBJ2-1; the match to TRBD2 covers 9 bases. There are 17 residues in the CDR3. The ends lost 4 bases at V and 6 bases at J; junction bases unmatched: 14. The germline CDR1 and CDR2 sequences are SGHNT and YYREEE (reference sequence).

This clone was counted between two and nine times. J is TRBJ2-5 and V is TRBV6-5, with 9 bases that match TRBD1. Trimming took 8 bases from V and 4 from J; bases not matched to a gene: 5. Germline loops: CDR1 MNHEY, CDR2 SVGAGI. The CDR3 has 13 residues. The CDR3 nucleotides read TGTGCCAGCGTACAGGGGGCGGGAGAGACCCAGTACTTC. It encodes CASVQGAGETQYF.

CDR3 protein: CASSRGETATGELFF. The CDR3 bases are TGTGCCAGCAGTCGGGGGGAGACGGCCACCGGGGAGCTGTTTTTT. V usage is TRBV11-3 and J usage is TRBJ2-2, with 7 bases that match TRBD2. Germline lookup yields CDR1 SGHNT and CDR2 YENEEA. The CDR3 has 15 residues. V shed 6 bases and J 4 bases; nucleotides not matched to a gene: 8.

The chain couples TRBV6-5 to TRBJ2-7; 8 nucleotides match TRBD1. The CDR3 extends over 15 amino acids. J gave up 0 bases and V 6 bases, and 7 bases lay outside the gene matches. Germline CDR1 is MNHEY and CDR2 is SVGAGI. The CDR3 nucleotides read TGTGCCAGCAGCCAAGGGACAGGAAGCTCCTACGAGCAGTACTTC. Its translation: CASSQGTGSSYEQYF.

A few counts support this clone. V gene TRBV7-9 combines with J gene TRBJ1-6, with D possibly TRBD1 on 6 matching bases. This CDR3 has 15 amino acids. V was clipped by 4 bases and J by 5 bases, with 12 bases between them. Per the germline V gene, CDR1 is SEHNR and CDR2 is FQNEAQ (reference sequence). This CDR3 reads CASSSRGRDNSPLHF. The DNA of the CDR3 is TGTGCCAGCAGCTCCAGGGGCCGGGATAATTCACCCCTCCACTTT.

The CDR3, as DNA: TGTGCCAGCAGCTTTGGAGGGACCTACGGGGCCAACGTCCTGACTTTC. Its protein is CASSFGGTYGANVLTF. The rearrangement links TRBV11-2 to TRBJ2-6; possible D gene TRBD2, 6 bases. The germline V and J ends were trimmed by 3 bases and 4 bases, with 13 bases remaining between them. The CDR3 extends over 16 amino acids. The germline gives CDR1 SGHAT, CDR2 FQNNGV.

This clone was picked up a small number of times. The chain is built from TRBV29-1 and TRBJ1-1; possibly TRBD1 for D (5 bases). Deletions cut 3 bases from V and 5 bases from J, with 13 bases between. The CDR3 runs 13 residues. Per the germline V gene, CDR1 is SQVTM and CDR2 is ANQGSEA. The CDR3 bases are TGCAGCGTTGATAGGGGTCGAGGGACTGAAGCTTTCTTT. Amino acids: CSVDRGRGTEAFF.

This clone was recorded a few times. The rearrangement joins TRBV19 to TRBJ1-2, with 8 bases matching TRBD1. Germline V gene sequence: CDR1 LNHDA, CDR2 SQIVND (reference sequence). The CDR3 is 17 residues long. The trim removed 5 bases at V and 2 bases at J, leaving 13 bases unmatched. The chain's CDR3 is CASSSERSGGLNYGYTF. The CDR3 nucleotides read TGTGCCAGTAGTTCGGAACGTTCAGGGGGCTTGAACTATGGCTACACCTTC. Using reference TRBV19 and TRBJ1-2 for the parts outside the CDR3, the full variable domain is DGGITQSPKYLFRKEGQNVTLSCEQNLNHDAMYWYRQDPGQGLRLIYYSQIVNDFQKGDIAEGYSVSREKKESFPLTVTSAQKNPTAFYLCASSSERSGGLNYGYTFGSGTRLTVV.

CDR3 nucleotide sequence: TGTGCCAGCAGTTACTCGGTTGGCGGGGAGCTGTTTTTT. This gives the protein CASSYSVGGELFF. The rearrangement uses TRBV6-6 and TRBJ2-2, with D unresolved. This CDR3 has 13 amino acids. V gave up 0 bases and J gave up 7 bases, with 6 bases separating them. Germline V gene sequence: CDR1 MNHNY, CDR2 SVGAGI (reference sequence).

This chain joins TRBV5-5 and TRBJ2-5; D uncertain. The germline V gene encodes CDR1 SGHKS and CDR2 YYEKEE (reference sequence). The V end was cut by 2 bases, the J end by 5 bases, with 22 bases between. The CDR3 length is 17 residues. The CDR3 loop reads CASSLYESTALGETQYF. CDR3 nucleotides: TGTGCCAGCAGCTTATACGAATCCACAGCCCTTGGGGAGACCCAGTACTTC.

The CDR3 sequence is CASSIRGADGYTF. The CDR3 coding sequence is TGTGCCAGTAGTATTCGGGGGGCGGATGGCTACACCTTC. The V call is TRBV19, the J call TRBJ1-2, with a possible D match to TRBD1 (6 bases). Germline CDR1 LNHDA, CDR2 SQIVND (reference sequence). V lost 3 bases and J lost 6, with 11 bases in between. The CDR3 loop spans 13 amino acids.

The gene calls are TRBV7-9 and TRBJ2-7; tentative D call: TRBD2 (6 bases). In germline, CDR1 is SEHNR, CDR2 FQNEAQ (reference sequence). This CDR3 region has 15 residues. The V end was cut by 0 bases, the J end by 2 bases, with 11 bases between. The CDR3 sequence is CASSLAGTPTYEQYF. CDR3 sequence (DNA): TGTGCCAGCAGCTTAGCGGGGACTCCCACCTACGAGCAGTACTTC.